This entry lists 32 T cell receptor beta chains sequenced from one sample in a study of OX40 agonist ivuxolimab in advanced cancers. Method: immunoSEQ multiplex PCR; TCRdb's copy keeps in-frame clones and lacks some. The table has about 64,000 clones, less than 90% seen once. The input for sequencing was CD4+ or CD8+ T cells sorted from blood, taken in a trial of the OX40 agonist ivuxolimab. The source is an adult with an advanced solid tumor such as melanoma, head and neck, liver or kidney cancer.

The chain is built from TRBV4-2 and TRBJ1-2; D is unclear. V lost 2 bases and J 3 bases, leaving 10 bases between the germline ends. The germline CDR1 and CDR2 sequences are LGHNA and YNFKEQ. The CDR3 totals 14 residues. CDR3 residues: CASSQIRPDYGYTF. The CDR3 DNA reads as TGTGCCAGCAGCCAAATTCGGCCTGACTATGGCTACACCTTC.

CDR3 sequence reads: CASSLTGGSSYNEQFF. CDR3 nucleotide sequence: TGTGCCAGCAGCTTAACCGGCGGGAGCTCCTACAATGAGCAGTTCTTC. V gene TRBV7-6 combines with J gene TRBJ2-1; 7 bases line up with TRBD2. With V trimmed by 2 bases and J by 0 bases, 4 bases remained unmatched. Germline V gene lookup returns CDR1 SGHVS and CDR2 FNYEAQ. The CDR3 length is 16 residues. The full variable domain, its missing parts supplied by reference TRBV7-6 and TRBJ2-1, is GAGVSQSPRYKVTKRGQDVALRCDPISGHVSLYWYRQALGQGPEFLTYFNYEAQQDKSGLPNDRFSAERPEGSISTLTIQRTEQRDSAMYRCASSLTGGSSYNEQFFGPGTRLTVL.

V is TRBV28 and J is TRBJ2-1; D possibly corresponds to TRBD1 (6 bases). CDR3 length: 16 amino acids. V was cut by 0 bases and J by 8 bases, with 17 bases left in between. Germline CDR1 reads MDHEN; CDR2 reads SYDVKM. The CDR3 region has the DNA TGTGCCAGCAGTTTATGGGGACAAATCTCTTTGGATGAGCAGTTCTTC. Protein product: CASSLWGQISLDEQFF.

The chain recombines TRBV5-6 with TRBJ2-3; D tentatively fits TRBD1 or TRBD2 (6 bases each). This CDR3 comprises 15 residues. The germline V gene encodes CDR1 SGHDT and CDR2 YYEEEE. Trimming stripped 2 bases from V and 3 bases from J, with 13 bases between. As DNA, the CDR3 is TGTGCCAGCAGCTTAGGGGGAGGAGAGACAGATACGCAGTATTTT. Its protein product is CASSLGGGETDTQYF.

J is TRBJ2-5 and V is TRBV28; tentative D call: TRBD1 (5 bases). CDR1 MDHEN and CDR2 SYDVKM come from the germline V gene. CDR3 length: 18 residues. The V gene lost 4 bases and the J gene lost 4 bases, with 25 bases spanning the gap. The CDR3 reads CASSSPRLQGRGPETQYF. The CDR3 nucleotides read TGTGCCAGCAGTTCCCCTAGGCTTCAGGGAAGGGGCCCAGAGACCCAGTACTTC.

DNA for the CDR3: TGTGCCAGCAGCCCCCACAGGGGGCAAACTGAAGCTTTCTTT. Encoded protein: CASSPHRGQTEAFF. This chain connects TRBV9 to TRBJ1-1; 9 bases are a match to TRBD1. This CDR3 comprises 14 residues. Trimming at V came to 4 bases and at J to 5 bases, leaving 6 bases not matched to a gene. Germline lookup yields CDR1 SGDLS and CDR2 YYNGEE.

This clone was seen only a few times. V gene TRBV5-5 combines with J gene TRBJ2-3; 8 nucleotides align to TRBD1. Per the germline V gene, CDR1 is SGHKS and CDR2 is YYEKEE (reference sequence). The J segment lost 3 bases and the V segment lost 0 bases, leaving 6 bases of the junction unmatched. CDR3 length: 16 residues. The CDR3 sequence is CASSLETGGKTDTQYF. The CDR3 nucleotides are TGTGCCAGCAGCTTGGAAACAGGGGGGAAAACAGATACGCAGTATTTT.

This clone occurred once. This chain joins TRBV6-5 and TRBJ2-2, with D hard to call. Trimming shortened V by 0 bases and J by 2 bases, and 4 bases separated the two germline ends. Germline V lookup: CDR1 MNHEY, CDR2 SVGAGI. The CDR3 loop spans 14 amino acids. Here the CDR3 reads CASSYSLNTGELFF. CDR3 DNA sequence: TGTGCCAGCAGTTACTCCTTAAACACCGGGGAGCTGTTTTTT.

The chain carries TRBV30 and TRBJ1-3, with 7 bases that match TRBD1. The junction had 1 base not matched to a gene; V was cut back by 2 bases and J by 6 bases. CDR1 is GTSNPN, CDR2 SVGIG, per germline (reference sequence). This CDR3 comprises 12 residues. The CDR3 DNA reads as TGTGCCTGGAGTCAGGGGGTAAACACCATATATTTT. Translated: CAWSQGVNTIYF. Looking up the rest from reference TRBV30 and TRBJ1-3 gives the full variable domain: SQTIHQWPATLVQPVGSPLSLECTVEGTSNPNLYWYRQAAGRGLQLLFYSVGIGQISSEVPQNLSASRPQDRQFILSSKKLLLSDSGFYLCAWSQGVNTIYFGEGSWLTVV.

The chain recombines TRBV25-1 with TRBJ2-7; 9 bases agree with TRBD2. The V gene's germline CDR1 is MGHDK and CDR2 SYGVNS. V lost 4 bases and J lost 5; bases outside the gene matches: 6. The CDR3 covers 14 residues. The CDR3 region is CASSGAGGLNEQYF. In nucleotides, the CDR3 is TGTGCCAGCAGTGGCGCGGGGGGGTTAAACGAGCAGTACTTC.

This clone was detected a few times. Additional DNA sequences in this sample encode the identical CDR3. This rearrangement joins TRBV5-1 to TRBJ1-1; perhaps TRBD1 as D (5 bases). There are 14 residues in the CDR3. The V end lost 0 bases, the J end lost 4 bases, and 10 bases lay between the germline ends. Germline CDR1 reads SGHRS; CDR2 reads YFSETQ. CDR3 in DNA: TGCGCCAGCAGCTTGGTACCAGGGAGCACTGAAGCTTTCTTT. Its translation: CASSLVPGSTEAFF.

The sample holds one count of this clone. The V gene is TRBV1, the J gene TRBJ2-2; the table calls TRBD1, which could not be checked here. TRBV1 is flagged as a pseudogene. CDR3 length: 16 amino acids. The DNA of the CDR3 is TGCACCAGCAGCCTCAGGGACAGGGTGCGACACCGGGGAGCTGTTTTT. This encodes CTSSLRDRVRHRGAVF.

The gene calls are TRBV5-6 and TRBJ1-4, with D unresolved. Trimming stripped 1 base from V and 6 bases from J, with 10 bases between. CDR3 length: 14 amino acids. CDR1 and CDR2 (germline): SGHDT, YYEEEE. CDR3 in amino acids: CASSLRAGDEKLFF. DNA for the CDR3: TGTGCCAGCAGCTTGCGGGCAGGAGATGAAAAACTGTTTTTT. Together with reference TRBV5-6 and TRBJ1-4, the CDR3 gives the full variable domain: DAGVTQSPTHLIKTRGQQVTLRCSPKSGHDTVSWYQQALGQGPQFIFQYYEEEERQRGNFPDRFSGHQFPNYSSELNVNALLLGDSALYLCASSLRAGDEKLFFGSGTQLSVL.

J is TRBJ1-2 and V is TRBV6-1; 8 bases map to TRBD1. The CDR3 is made up of 15 amino acids. Looked up from germline, CDR1 is MNHNS and CDR2 is SASEGT. V was pared by 7 bases and J by 9 bases, with 16 bases of the junction left unmatched. CDR3 sequence reads: CASTDTGTGDRRYTF. CDR3 nucleotide sequence: TGTGCCAGCACCGATACCGGGACAGGCGACCGTCGCTACACCTTC.

This clone was recorded once. The chain carries TRBV5-1 and TRBJ2-7, with 11 positions matching TRBD2. The V and J ends lost 3 bases and 0 bases, in that order; junction bases with no gene match: 14. CDR1 and CDR2 (germline): SGHRS, YFSETQ. CDR3 size: 19 residues. The CDR3 region is CASSSRGPRTSGSSYEQYF. The CDR3 DNA is TGCGCCAGCAGCTCGCGGGGGCCCAGAACTAGCGGGAGCTCCTACGAGCAGTACTTC.

This rearrangement joins TRBV5-1 to TRBJ2-2, with D unresolved. The germline V and J ends were trimmed by 2 bases and 2 bases, with 10 bases remaining between them. From germline, CDR1 is SGHRS and CDR2 YFSETQ. The CDR3 loop spans 15 amino acids. The CDR3 region is CASSFVNFNTGELFF. CDR3 in DNA: TGCGCCAGCAGCTTTGTGAACTTCAACACCGGGGAGCTGTTTTTT.

V and J are TRBV28 and TRBJ2-5, with D perhaps matching TRBD1 (7 bases). The CDR3 runs 13 residues. Trimming pared 6 bases from V and 4 bases from J, leaving 12 bases between. From germline, CDR1 is MDHEN and CDR2 SYDVKM. The CDR3 reads CASSGTAGETQYF. CDR3 nucleotide sequence: TGTGCCAGCAGCGGGACAGCGGGAGAGACCCAGTACTTC.

This sequence joins TRBV7-6 and TRBJ2-1; D is possibly TRBD2 (7 bases). V lost 5 bases and J 0 bases, leaving 14 bases between the germline ends. The CDR3 contains 16 residues. Germline V gene sequence: CDR1 SGHVS, CDR2 FNYEAQ. CDR3 sequence reads: CASSPTGGNSYNEQFF. The CDR3 bases are TGTGCCAGCAGCCCGACGGGGGGCAACTCCTACAATGAGCAGTTCTTC. Supplemented by reference TRBV7-6 and TRBJ2-1, the full variable domain reads GAGVSQSPRYKVTKRGQDVALRCDPISGHVSLYWYRQALGQGPEFLTYFNYEAQQDKSGLPNDRFSAERPEGSISTLTIQRTEQRDSAMYRCASSPTGGNSYNEQFFGPGTRLTVL.

The gene calls are TRBV6-1 and TRBJ1-3; D is uncertain. V was cut by 6 bases and J by 4 bases, with 10 bases left in between. CDR3 size: 13 residues. Germline values: CDR1 MNHNS, CDR2 SASEGT. CDR3 bases: TGTGCCAGCAGCCAGCATTGGGGAAACACCATATATTTT. Its protein product is CASSQHWGNTIYF.

The rearrangement uses TRBV19 and TRBJ2-1; TRBD1 aligns across 10 bases. The V and J ends lost 4 bases and 1 base, in that order; junction bases with no gene match: 4. The germline gives CDR1 LNHDA, CDR2 SQIVND (reference sequence). CDR3 length: 16 residues. This CDR3 is CASSKGQGGSYNEQFF. CDR3 sequence (DNA): TGTGCCAGTAGTAAAGGACAGGGGGGGTCCTACAATGAGCAGTTCTTC.

The J gene is TRBJ2-3, the V gene TRBV28, with 10 bases identical to TRBD1. Germline loops: CDR1 MDHEN, CDR2 SYDVKM. V lost 4 bases and J lost 4; bases outside the gene matches: 5. The CDR3 contains 15 residues. The DNA for the CDR3 is TGTGCCAGCAGTTCGCCGGGACAGGGGCCAGATACGCAGTATTTT. This sequence encodes CASSSPGQGPDTQYF.

The chain recombines TRBV7-9 with TRBJ2-7; 7 bases are shared with TRBD1. This CDR3 has 14 amino acids. The trim removed 7 bases at V and 3 bases at J, leaving 9 bases unmatched. The germline V gene encodes CDR1 SEHNR and CDR2 FQNEAQ (reference sequence). CDR3 sequence (DNA): TGTGCCAGCACCTCCGGGACAGCGAGCTACGAGCAGTACTTC. Translated: CASTSGTASYEQYF.

CDR3 sequence: CASSLGFSGPQYF. The CDR3 DNA reads as TGTGCCAGCAGTTTAGGGTTCTCCGGTCCGCAGTATTTT. The chain employs TRBV28 and TRBJ2-3; no clear D. V was trimmed by 2 bases and J by 10 bases, leaving 13 bases between them. CDR3 size: 13 residues. CDR1 and CDR2 (germline): MDHEN, SYDVKM.

The chain has TRBV6-5 and TRBJ2-3; weak D call: TRBD1 (5 bases). The germline V and J ends were trimmed by 6 bases and 5 bases, with 18 bases remaining between them. The germline CDR1 and CDR2 sequences are MNHEY and SVGAGI. The CDR3 is 15 residues long. The CDR3 reads CASSRGSRVLDTQYF. The CDR3 DNA is TGTGCCAGCAGCCGCGGAAGCAGGGTTTTAGATACGCAGTATTTT.

J is TRBJ2-2 and V is TRBV28; TRBD2 matches 9 bases. Trimming took 8 bases from V and 0 from J; bases not matched to a gene: 7. CDR3 size: 16 residues. CDR1 and CDR2 (germline): MDHEN, SYDVKM. The CDR3 DNA is TGTGCCAGCGGGAGACTAGCGGAACCGAACACCGGGGAGCTGTTTTTT. Its protein is CASGRLAEPNTGELFF.

V and J are TRBV19 and TRBJ2-2; TRBD2 aligns across 11 bases. CDR3 length: 15 amino acids. The trim removed 5 bases at V and 4 bases at J, leaving 3 bases unmatched. Germline CDR1 LNHDA, CDR2 SQIVND (reference sequence). CDR3 amino acids: CASSLAGGPTGELFF. CDR3 in DNA: TGTGCCAGTAGTTTAGCGGGAGGGCCCACCGGGGAGCTGTTTTTT.

This clone was seen only once. This chain uses TRBV5-1 with TRBJ2-7, with 9 bases aligning to TRBD1. This CDR3 is 14 amino acids long. The ends lost 3 bases at V and 4 bases at J; junction bases unmatched: 5. The germline V gene encodes CDR1 SGHRS and CDR2 YFSETQ. The CDR3, as DNA: TGCGCCAGCAGCTCCGGGACAGGGTTGTACGAGCAGTACTTC. It yields the protein CASSSGTGLYEQYF.

The chain is built from TRBV7-9 and TRBJ2-1; the match to TRBD2 covers 11 bases. CDR1 and CDR2 from the germline V gene are SEHNR and FQNEAQ (reference sequence). The CDR3 has 15 amino acids. V dropped 2 bases and J dropped 7; count of bases not matched to a gene: 4. CDR3 residues: CASSLSSSGGNEQFF. CDR3 DNA sequence: TGTGCCAGCAGCTTAAGCTCTAGCGGGGGGAATGAGCAGTTCTTC.

The chain joins TRBV28 to TRBJ1-5, with TRBD1 identical over 12 bases. Germline V gene data show CDR1 as MDHEN and CDR2 as SYDVKM. The CDR3 has 16 amino acids. The J segment lost 6 bases and the V segment lost 2 bases, leaving 5 bases of the junction unmatched. The DNA of the CDR3 is TGTGCCAGCAGTTTAAGCGGGACAGGGGGCTTTCAGCCCCAGCATTTT. Translation gives CASSLSGTGGFQPQHF.

The chain joins TRBV10-3 to TRBJ1-4; no definite D call. The CDR3 length is 15 residues. The germline V gene has CDR1 ENHRY and CDR2 SYGVKD. With 5 bases removed from V and 8 bases from J, the gap between germline ends came to 18 bases. The DNA of the CDR3 is TGTGCCATCAGTCCGGTAATCGATTCAGTGGAAAAACTGTTTTTT. Protein sequence: CAISPVIDSVEKLFF.

This sequence joins TRBV5-1 and TRBJ2-3; 16 nucleotides line up with TRBD2. The V and J ends lost 4 bases and 5 bases, in that order; junction bases with no gene match: 7. CDR3 length equals 17 residues. Germline lookup yields CDR1 SGHRS and CDR2 YFSETQ. The CDR3 loop is CASSHGTSGRAKDTQYF. DNA for the CDR3: TGCGCCAGCAGCCACGGGACTAGCGGGAGGGCCAAAGATACGCAGTATTTT.

J is TRBJ2-7 and V is TRBV2, with a tentative D call TRBD1 (6 bases). CDR3 length equals 16 residues. Germline assignment: CDR1 SNHLY and CDR2 FYNNEI. Trimming stripped 3 bases from V and 0 bases from J, with 15 bases between. DNA for the CDR3: TGTGCCAGCAGTGACGAGGGGGAGAAGAACTCCTACGAGCAGTACTTC. Translating it yields CASSDEGEKNSYEQYF.